Only a few counts were recorded for the clone carrying this T cell receptor (beta chain). No antigen is known for it. Every bit of the isolated RNA underwent reverse transcription, so sequencing read expressed TCRB transcripts. Sequenced by immunoSEQ multiplex PCR; TCRdb stores in-frame clones only, minus some. The data show 310,000 or so clones, approximately 10% seen once. From germline, CDR1 is LNHDA and CDR2 SQIVND (reference sequence). This CDR3 spans 16 amino acids. J lost 2 bases, V lost 4 bases, and 7 bases had no gene match. The data were obtained in a study of beta chain features in type 1 diabetes. Study-level findings and limits: Moderate but significant shortening of TCRB CDR3s was recorded in all four CD4+ subsets from Type 1 diabetes patients.

This TCR was recovered from a man younger than 40 with type 1 diabetes. The sequenced sample was central memory CD4+ T cells from blood. The chain combines TRBV19 with TRBJ2-3, with 9 bases that match TRBD1. CDR3 residues: CASSRPGQGSTDTQYF. The CDR3 DNA is TGTGCCAGTAGTAGACCGGGACAGGGTTCCACAGATACGCAGTATTTT.